These 32 T cell receptor beta chains came from one sample sequenced in a study of shared clonotypes between healthy human individuals. Assay used: immunoSEQ multiplex PCR; TCRdb lists only in-frame clones, some missing. The sample yields some 580,000 clones, almost 97% seen once. The specimen was naive CD4+ T cells sorted from blood. Described subset: CD45RA+ positively selected. Source of these receptors: a woman in her 30s in good health.

On this clone: At the DNA level, this CDR3 is encoded by other sequences in the same sample as well. V usage is TRBV28 and J usage is TRBJ2-7; no clear D gene. The CDR3 length is 13 residues. The ends were cut back, 2 bases at V and 0 bases at J, with 5 bases in the middle. Germline V gene sequence: CDR1 MDHEN, CDR2 SYDVKM. CDR3: CASSLGTSYEQYF. The CDR3 region has the DNA TGTGCCAGCAGTTTAGGCACCTCCTACGAGCAGTACTTC.

V gene TRBV27 combines with J gene TRBJ2-5, with a tentative D call TRBD1 (6 bases). The CDR3 runs to 13 residues. Germline loops: CDR1 MNHEY, CDR2 SMNVEV (reference sequence). Trimming took 0 bases from V and 7 from J, leaving 9 bases between them. The CDR3 loop is CASSLSIGGTQYF. The CDR3 nucleotides are TGTGCCAGCAGTTTATCTATAGGGGGGACCCAGTACTTC.

The chain joins TRBV7-9 to TRBJ2-3; TRBD2 matches 7 bases. The CDR3 contains 16 residues. Trimming at V came to 0 bases and at J to 3 bases, leaving 6 bases not matched to a gene. Germline CDR1 is SEHNR and CDR2 is FQNEAQ (reference sequence). CDR3 in amino acids: CASSLARAGVTDTQYF. The DNA for the CDR3 is TGTGCCAGCAGCTTAGCGCGGGCGGGAGTAACAGATACGCAGTATTTT.

The chain is built from TRBV6-5 and TRBJ2-1; D could derive from TRBD1 or TRBD2 (5 bases each). This CDR3 has 11 amino acids. CDR1 and CDR2 from the germline V gene are MNHEY and SVGAGI. The V end lost 6 bases, the J end lost 8 bases, and 8 bases lay between the germline ends. The CDR3 sequence: CASRGPDEQFF. The CDR3 DNA reads as TGTGCCAGCAGGGGACCGGATGAGCAGTTCTTC.

The chain recombines TRBV13 with TRBJ2-7; 8 bases are a match to TRBD2. The CDR3 has 14 amino acids. V lost 6 bases, J lost 1 base, and 5 bases stayed unmatched. CDR1 is PRHDT and CDR2 is FYEKMQ in the germline V gene (reference sequence). CDR3 sequence: CASRTSGRSYEQYF. Written as DNA, the CDR3 is TGTGCCAGCAGAACAAGCGGGAGATCCTACGAGCAGTACTTC.

The chain combines TRBV6-5 with TRBJ1-1; weak D call: TRBD1 (5 bases). The CDR3 spans 16 residues. V was shortened by 1 base and J by 3 bases, with 15 bases between the two germline ends. CDR1 is MNHEY and CDR2 is SVGAGI in the germline V gene. CDR3 loop: CASSYWGSVRDTEAFF. DNA of the CDR3: TGTGCCAGCAGTTACTGGGGCAGTGTAAGGGACACTGAAGCTTTCTTT.

This clone was seen a single time. The V gene is TRBV6-1, the J gene TRBJ1-2; D call uncertain. Germline assignment: CDR1 MNHNS and CDR2 SASEGT. Trimming removed 6 bases at V and 6 bases at J, with 17 bases between. The CDR3 sequence is 14 residues long. CDR3 amino acids: CASSPSTTRDGYTF. The DNA of the CDR3 is TGTGCCAGCAGCCCATCCACTACAAGAGATGGCTACACCTTC.

The CDR3 reads CASSIFGGQNQPQHF. The CDR3, as DNA: TGTGCCAGTAGTATCTTTGGGGGGCAGAATCAGCCCCAGCATTTT. The chain joins TRBV19 to TRBJ1-5; maybe TRBD1 (6 bases). Germline V gene data show CDR1 as LNHDA and CDR2 as SQIVND (reference sequence). The CDR3 is 15 residues long. Trimming pared 3 bases from V and 4 bases from J, leaving 13 bases between.

The chain is built from TRBV7-3 and TRBJ2-1; the match to TRBD2 covers 7 bases. This CDR3 has 19 residues. V lost 5 bases, J lost 0 bases, and 16 bases stayed unmatched. In germline, CDR1 is SGHTA, CDR2 FQGTGA. CDR3 amino acids: CASSPHEVREGYSYNEQFF. The CDR3 nucleotides read TGTGCCAGCAGCCCACACGAGGTGAGGGAGGGCTACTCCTACAATGAGCAGTTCTTC.

J is TRBJ1-1 and V is TRBV5-1; D unclear. Trimming stripped 0 bases from V and 6 bases from J, with 9 bases between. Germline V lookup: CDR1 SGHRS, CDR2 YFSETQ. The CDR3 is 13 amino acids. CDR3 sequence reads: CASSLGGSSEAFF. The CDR3 coding sequence is TGCGCCAGCAGCTTGGGAGGATCTTCTGAAGCTTTCTTT.

This chain joins TRBV4-1 and TRBJ2-7; 9 nucleotides line up with TRBD1. The CDR3 loop spans 15 amino acids. Per germline, CDR1 MGHRA and CDR2 YSYEKL. J gave up 7 bases and V 5 bases, and 12 bases lay outside the gene matches. The CDR3 loop is CASSDPGQGRREQYF. In DNA, the CDR3 is TGCGCCAGCAGCGATCCGGGACAGGGAAGGAGGGAGCAGTACTTC.

The chain links TRBV9 to TRBJ2-1, with 13 bases lining up with TRBD2. Trimming cost V 3 bases and J 8 bases; bases outside gene matches: 11. The germline CDR1 and CDR2 sequences are SGDLS and YYNGEE. This CDR3 spans 17 amino acids. DNA of the CDR3: TGTGCCAGCAGCGCCCGTAGGGGGACTAGCGGGATCGATGAGCAGTTCTTC. As protein: CASSARRGTSGIDEQFF.

On this clone: This same CDR3 is encoded by further DNA sequences in the sample. The chain links TRBV6-5 to TRBJ2-3; no reliable D call. This CDR3 spans 11 amino acids. Trimming left V 5 bases short and J 4 bases short, with 4 bases between. Germline V lookup: CDR1 MNHEY, CDR2 SVGAGI. The CDR3 loop is CASSQSDTQYF. CDR3 coding DNA: TGTGCCAGCAGTCAGTCAGATACGCAGTATTTT.

This clone appeared a single time. The chain combines TRBV30 with TRBJ1-3; a weak D match, TRBD1 (5 bases). Germline V gene sequence: CDR1 GTSNPN, CDR2 SVGIG (reference sequence). Trimming pared 2 bases from V and 4 bases from J, leaving 9 bases between. The CDR3 runs 13 residues. CDR3 amino acids: CAWSSGLGNTIYF. In DNA form, the CDR3 reads TGTGCCTGGAGTTCAGGGTTAGGAAACACCATATATTTT.

This chain connects TRBV7-2 to TRBJ2-5, with D hard to call. Germline CDR1 is SGHTA and CDR2 is FQGNSA. Trimming left V 6 bases short and J 2 bases short, with 13 bases between. The CDR3 covers 14 residues. CDR3 region: CASRPIGSQETQYF. The CDR3 DNA follows: TGTGCCAGCAGACCAATCGGAAGTCAAGAGACCCAGTACTTC.

The V and J genes are TRBV7-9 and TRBJ2-3, with D possibly TRBD1 on 6 matching bases. V was clipped by 2 bases and J by 3 bases, with 12 bases between them. CDR1 and CDR2 (germline): SEHNR, FQNEAQ (reference sequence). This CDR3 is 15 amino acids long. CDR3 bases: TGTGCCAGCAGCTTAAGGGGGATTGGGACAGATACGCAGTATTTT. The encoded protein is CASSLRGIGTDTQYF.

This rearrangement joins TRBV12-2 to TRBJ2-7. TRBV12-2 constitutes a pseudogene. The CDR3 runs to 12 residues. The CDR3: CASRPPCYEQYF. CDR3 coding DNA: TGTGCAAGTCGCCCGCCGTGCTACGAGCAGTACTTC.

This clone was picked up one time. The V gene is TRBV18, the J gene TRBJ2-7; 8 nucleotides line up with TRBD1. The CDR3 consists of 16 residues. V lost 1 base to trimming and J lost 2 bases; unmatched junction nucleotides: 7. The germline CDR1 and CDR2 sequences are KGHSH and LQKENI. The CDR3 here is CASSPLNQGATYEQYF. The CDR3 region has the DNA TGTGCCAGCTCACCACTGAATCAGGGGGCTACCTACGAGCAGTACTTC. Supplemented by reference TRBV18 and TRBJ2-7, the full variable domain reads NAGVMQNPRHLVRRRGQEARLRCSPMKGHSHVYWYRQLPEEGLKFMVYLQKENIIDESGMPKERFSAEFPKEGPSILRIQQVVRGDSAAYFCASSPLNQGATYEQYFGPGTRLTVT.

The V and J genes are TRBV29-1 and TRBJ2-7; D is unclear. Looked up from germline, CDR1 is SQVTM and CDR2 is ANQGSEA. The CDR3 covers 13 residues. V lost 4 bases and J lost 3, with 13 bases in between. DNA of the CDR3: TGCAGCGTTGCCCAAGAAAGGAACTACGAGCAGTACTTC. Translating gives CSVAQERNYEQYF.

The J gene is TRBJ1-5, the V gene TRBV4-2, with TRBD1 as a possible D gene (6 bases). The V end lost 4 bases, the J end lost 1 base, and 11 bases lay between the germline ends. Germline CDR1 is LGHNA and CDR2 is YNFKEQ. The CDR3 is made up of 15 amino acids. The CDR3 DNA is TGTGCCAGCAGCCCCGACGGGACAAGCAATCAGCCCCAGCATTTT. Residues: CASSPDGTSNQPQHF.

This chain links TRBV7-8 with TRBJ1-5; tentative D call: TRBD1 (6 bases). Germline V gene data show CDR1 as SGHVS and CDR2 as FQNEAQ. CDR3 length equals 15 residues. Trimming shortened V by 8 bases and J by 3 bases, and 17 bases separated the two germline ends. CDR3 residues: CASDPRTAYNQPQHF. The CDR3 coding sequence is TGTGCCAGCGACCCCCGGACAGCTTACAATCAGCCCCAGCATTTT.

This chain links TRBV18 with TRBJ1-2, with a tentative D call TRBD1 (6 bases). The CDR3 sequence is 17 residues long. Germline CDR1 and CDR2: KGHSH and LQKENI. Trimming removed 4 bases at V and 8 bases at J, with 26 bases between. In nucleotides, the CDR3 is TGTGCCAGCTCACTCTGGGGGCCCACTGCTTCGGATAGGGGCTACACCTTC. Translation gives CASSLWGPTASDRGYTF.

This clone has only one observation. The genes are TRBV15 and TRBJ2-6; 8 positions agree with TRBD1. V gave up 3 bases and J gave up 4 bases; unmatched junction bases: 11. The CDR3 consists of 18 residues. Germline-derived CDR1 and CDR2 are LNHNV and YYDKDF (reference sequence). The CDR3 nucleotides read TGTGCCACCAGCAGCTCCGGGACAGGTTCAACCGGGGCCAACGTCCTGACTTTC. Amino acids: CATSSSGTGSTGANVLTF.

The chain is built from TRBV4-1 and TRBJ1-1; TRBD1 is a possible D gene (5 bases). The CDR3 length is 13 residues. Germline V CDR1 and CDR2: MGHRA, YSYEKL. The germline V and J ends were trimmed by 0 bases and 12 bases, with 14 bases remaining between them. The CDR3 spells CASSQDHGGVPFF. The CDR3, as DNA: TGCGCCAGCAGCCAAGATCATGGGGGGGTACCTTTCTTT.

J is TRBJ2-2 and V is TRBV27, with D possibly being TRBD1 (6 bases). The CDR3 spans 16 residues. Trimming left V 5 bases short and J 4 bases short, with 17 bases between. Germline CDR1 and CDR2: MNHEY and SMNVEV (reference sequence). The CDR3: CASSNRVQAITGELFF. CDR3 in DNA: TGTGCCAGCAGTAACAGGGTACAGGCAATCACCGGGGAGCTGTTTTTT.

The CDR3 is CASIMGQGVGEQYF. The CDR3, as DNA: TGTGCCAGCATCATGGGACAGGGTGTAGGCGAGCAGTACTTC. The rearrangement links TRBV27 to TRBJ2-7; 9 bases are shared with TRBD1. V trimming: 7 bases; J trimming: 6 bases; junction bases outside the gene matches: 10. CDR3 length: 14 amino acids. Looked up from germline, CDR1 is MNHEY and CDR2 is SMNVEV (reference sequence).

V and J are TRBV28 and TRBJ2-7; D assignment may be TRBD1 or TRBD2 (5 bases each). V was clipped by 2 bases and J by 7 bases, with 12 bases between them. The CDR3 length is 13 residues. Germline CDR1 reads MDHEN; CDR2 reads SYDVKM. The CDR3, as DNA: TGTGCCAGCAGTTTACGATCCTGGGGGGAGCAGTACTTC. As protein: CASSLRSWGEQYF. Full variable domain (outside the CDR3, taken from reference TRBV28 and TRBJ2-7): DVKVTQSSRYLVKRTGEKVFLECVQDMDHENMFWYRQDPGLGLRLIYFSYDVKMKEKGDIPEGYSVSREKKERFSLILESASTNQTSMYLCASSLRSWGEQYFGPGTRLTVT.

With regard to this clone: Germline and junction disagree at one end, which may indicate a read error. The chain is built from TRBV5-6 and TRBJ1-4; D perhaps matches TRBD1 (6 bases). This CDR3 comprises 14 residues. The germline V gene encodes CDR1 SGHDT and CDR2 YYEEEE. CDR3 coding DNA: TGTGCCAGCACCTTGGGGACAACTGGTGAAAAACTGTTTTTT. Translation: CASTLGTTGEKLFF.

This chain connects TRBV28 to TRBJ1-5, with a tentative D call TRBD1 (6 bases). CDR1 is MDHEN and CDR2 is SYDVKM in the germline V gene. With 2 bases removed from V and 5 bases from J, the gap between germline ends came to 16 bases. The CDR3 totals 16 residues. The CDR3 nucleotides are TGTGCCAGCAGTTTAGAACAGGGAGTTATGTATCAGCCCCAGCATTTT. It specifies CASSLEQGVMYQPQHF.

This rearrangement joins TRBV10-3 to TRBJ1-5, with D possibly TRBD1 on 5 matching bases. Germline-derived CDR1 and CDR2 are ENHRY and SYGVKD. CDR3 length: 16 amino acids. Between the trimmed V and J ends, which lost 1 base and 0 bases, there was a span of 10 bases. As DNA, the CDR3 is TGTGCCATCAGTGAGTTTGGGGGGAATAGCAATCAGCCCCAGCATTTT. It codes for CAISEFGGNSNQPQHF.

The chain is built from TRBV5-6 and TRBJ1-2; TRBD1 matches at 9 bases. The CDR3 spans 15 residues. V shed 0 bases, J shed 4 bases, and the junction held 4 bases outside the gene matches. The V gene's germline CDR1 is SGHDT and CDR2 YYEEEE. The chain's CDR3 is CASSLGQGGGYGYTF. The CDR3 nucleotides read TGTGCCAGCAGCTTGGGACAGGGGGGAGGCTATGGCTACACCTTC.

The DNA for the CDR3 is TGTGCCAGCAGCTTGGTGGGGGGCGTCTCTGGAAACACCATATATTTT. This translates into CASSLVGGVSGNTIYF. The chain combines TRBV5-6 with TRBJ1-3, with D perhaps TRBD1 (6 bases). There are 16 residues in the CDR3. Germline V gives CDR1 SGHDT, CDR2 YYEEEE. V was cut by 0 bases and J by 0 bases, with 10 bases left in between.